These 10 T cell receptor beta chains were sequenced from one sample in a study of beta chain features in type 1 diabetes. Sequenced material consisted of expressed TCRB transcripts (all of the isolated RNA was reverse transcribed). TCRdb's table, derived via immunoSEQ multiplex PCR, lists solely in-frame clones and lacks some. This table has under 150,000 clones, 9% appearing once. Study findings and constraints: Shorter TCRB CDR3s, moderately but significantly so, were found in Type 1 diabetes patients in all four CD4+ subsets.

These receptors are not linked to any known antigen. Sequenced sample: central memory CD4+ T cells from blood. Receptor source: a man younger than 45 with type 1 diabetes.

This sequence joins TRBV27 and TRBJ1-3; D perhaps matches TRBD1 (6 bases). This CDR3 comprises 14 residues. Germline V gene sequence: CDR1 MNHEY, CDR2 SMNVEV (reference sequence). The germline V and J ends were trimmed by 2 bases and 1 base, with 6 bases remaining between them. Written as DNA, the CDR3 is TGTGCCAGCAGTTTACAGGGGTCTGGAAACACCATATATTTT. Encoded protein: CASSLQGSGNTIYF.

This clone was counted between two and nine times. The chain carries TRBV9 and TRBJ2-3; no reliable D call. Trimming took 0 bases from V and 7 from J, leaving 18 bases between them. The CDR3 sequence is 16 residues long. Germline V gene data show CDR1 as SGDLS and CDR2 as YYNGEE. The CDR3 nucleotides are TGTGCCAGCAGCGTAGCTGGTCGCGGAAGCTCATATACGCAGTATTTT. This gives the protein CASSVAGRGSSYTQYF.

CDR3 amino acids: CASSFRGKETQYF. The CDR3, as DNA: TGTGCCAGCAGTTTTAGGGGGAAAGAGACCCAGTACTTC. The chain joins TRBV2 to TRBJ2-5, with a possible D match to TRBD1 (6 bases). Germline lookup yields CDR1 SNHLY and CDR2 FYNNEI. The CDR3 loop spans 13 amino acids. V was pared by 5 bases and J by 3 bases, with 10 bases between. The full variable domain, with the rest looked up from reference TRBV2 and TRBJ2-5, is EPEVTQTPSHQVTQMGQEVILRCVPISNHLYFYWYRQILGQKVEFLVSFYNNEISEKSEIFDDQFSVERPDGSNFTLKIRSTKLEDSAMYFCASSFRGKETQYFGPGTRLLVL.

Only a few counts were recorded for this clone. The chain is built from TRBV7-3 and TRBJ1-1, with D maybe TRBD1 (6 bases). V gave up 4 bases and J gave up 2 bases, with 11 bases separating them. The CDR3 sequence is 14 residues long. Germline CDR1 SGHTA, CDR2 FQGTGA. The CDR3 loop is CASSSGADNTEAFF. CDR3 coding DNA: TGTGCCAGCAGCTCAGGGGCAGATAACACTGAAGCTTTCTTT.

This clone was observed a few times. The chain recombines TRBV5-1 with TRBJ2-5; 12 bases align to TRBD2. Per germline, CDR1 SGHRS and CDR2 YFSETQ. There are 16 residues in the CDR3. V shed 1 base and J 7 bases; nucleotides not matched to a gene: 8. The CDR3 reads CASSLSTSGGGGTQYF. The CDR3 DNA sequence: TGCGCCAGCAGCTTGTCGACTAGCGGGGGCGGTGGGACCCAGTACTTC.

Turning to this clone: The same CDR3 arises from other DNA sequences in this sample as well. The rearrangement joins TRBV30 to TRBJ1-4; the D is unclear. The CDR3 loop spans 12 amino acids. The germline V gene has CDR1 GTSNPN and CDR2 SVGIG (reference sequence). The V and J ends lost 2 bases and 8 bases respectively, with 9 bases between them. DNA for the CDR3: TGTGCCTGGAGTTCGACCGGGGAAAAACTGTTTTTT. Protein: CAWSSTGEKLFF.

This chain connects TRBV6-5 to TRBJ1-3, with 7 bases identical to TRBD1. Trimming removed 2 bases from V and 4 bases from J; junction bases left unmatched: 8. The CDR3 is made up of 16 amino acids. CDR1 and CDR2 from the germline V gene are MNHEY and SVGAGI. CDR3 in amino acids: CASSYTRQGVGNTIYF. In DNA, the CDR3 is TGTGCCAGCAGTTACACGAGACAGGGTGTCGGAAACACCATATATTTT.

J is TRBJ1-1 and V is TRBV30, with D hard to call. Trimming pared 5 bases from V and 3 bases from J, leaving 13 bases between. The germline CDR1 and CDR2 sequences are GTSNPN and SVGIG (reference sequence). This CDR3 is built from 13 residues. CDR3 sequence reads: CAWLALTDTEAFF. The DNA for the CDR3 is TGTGCCTGGCTCGCCCTAACGGACACTGAAGCTTTCTTT. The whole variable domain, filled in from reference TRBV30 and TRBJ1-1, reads SQTIHQWPATLVQPVGSPLSLECTVEGTSNPNLYWYRQAAGRGLQLLFYSVGIGQISSEVPQNLSASRPQDRQFILSSKKLLLSDSGFYLCAWLALTDTEAFFGQGTRLTVV.

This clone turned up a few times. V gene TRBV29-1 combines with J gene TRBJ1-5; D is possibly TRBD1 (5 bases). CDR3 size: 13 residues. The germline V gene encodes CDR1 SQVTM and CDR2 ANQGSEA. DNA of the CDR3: TGCGGTCTTTCGACAGTTAGCAATCAGCCCCAGCATTTT. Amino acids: CGLSTVSNQPQHF. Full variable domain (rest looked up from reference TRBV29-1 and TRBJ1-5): SAVISQKPSRDICQRGTSLTIQCQVDSQVTMMFWYRQQPGQSLTLIATANQGSEATYESGFVIDKFPISRPNLTFSTLTVSNMSPEDSSIYLCGLSTVSNQPQHFGDGTRLSIL.

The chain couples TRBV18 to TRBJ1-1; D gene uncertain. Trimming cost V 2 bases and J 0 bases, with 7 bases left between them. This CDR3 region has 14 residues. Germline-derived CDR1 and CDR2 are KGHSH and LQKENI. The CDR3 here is CASSPDIMNTEAFF. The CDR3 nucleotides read TGTGCCAGCTCACCAGACATCATGAACACTGAAGCTTTCTTT.